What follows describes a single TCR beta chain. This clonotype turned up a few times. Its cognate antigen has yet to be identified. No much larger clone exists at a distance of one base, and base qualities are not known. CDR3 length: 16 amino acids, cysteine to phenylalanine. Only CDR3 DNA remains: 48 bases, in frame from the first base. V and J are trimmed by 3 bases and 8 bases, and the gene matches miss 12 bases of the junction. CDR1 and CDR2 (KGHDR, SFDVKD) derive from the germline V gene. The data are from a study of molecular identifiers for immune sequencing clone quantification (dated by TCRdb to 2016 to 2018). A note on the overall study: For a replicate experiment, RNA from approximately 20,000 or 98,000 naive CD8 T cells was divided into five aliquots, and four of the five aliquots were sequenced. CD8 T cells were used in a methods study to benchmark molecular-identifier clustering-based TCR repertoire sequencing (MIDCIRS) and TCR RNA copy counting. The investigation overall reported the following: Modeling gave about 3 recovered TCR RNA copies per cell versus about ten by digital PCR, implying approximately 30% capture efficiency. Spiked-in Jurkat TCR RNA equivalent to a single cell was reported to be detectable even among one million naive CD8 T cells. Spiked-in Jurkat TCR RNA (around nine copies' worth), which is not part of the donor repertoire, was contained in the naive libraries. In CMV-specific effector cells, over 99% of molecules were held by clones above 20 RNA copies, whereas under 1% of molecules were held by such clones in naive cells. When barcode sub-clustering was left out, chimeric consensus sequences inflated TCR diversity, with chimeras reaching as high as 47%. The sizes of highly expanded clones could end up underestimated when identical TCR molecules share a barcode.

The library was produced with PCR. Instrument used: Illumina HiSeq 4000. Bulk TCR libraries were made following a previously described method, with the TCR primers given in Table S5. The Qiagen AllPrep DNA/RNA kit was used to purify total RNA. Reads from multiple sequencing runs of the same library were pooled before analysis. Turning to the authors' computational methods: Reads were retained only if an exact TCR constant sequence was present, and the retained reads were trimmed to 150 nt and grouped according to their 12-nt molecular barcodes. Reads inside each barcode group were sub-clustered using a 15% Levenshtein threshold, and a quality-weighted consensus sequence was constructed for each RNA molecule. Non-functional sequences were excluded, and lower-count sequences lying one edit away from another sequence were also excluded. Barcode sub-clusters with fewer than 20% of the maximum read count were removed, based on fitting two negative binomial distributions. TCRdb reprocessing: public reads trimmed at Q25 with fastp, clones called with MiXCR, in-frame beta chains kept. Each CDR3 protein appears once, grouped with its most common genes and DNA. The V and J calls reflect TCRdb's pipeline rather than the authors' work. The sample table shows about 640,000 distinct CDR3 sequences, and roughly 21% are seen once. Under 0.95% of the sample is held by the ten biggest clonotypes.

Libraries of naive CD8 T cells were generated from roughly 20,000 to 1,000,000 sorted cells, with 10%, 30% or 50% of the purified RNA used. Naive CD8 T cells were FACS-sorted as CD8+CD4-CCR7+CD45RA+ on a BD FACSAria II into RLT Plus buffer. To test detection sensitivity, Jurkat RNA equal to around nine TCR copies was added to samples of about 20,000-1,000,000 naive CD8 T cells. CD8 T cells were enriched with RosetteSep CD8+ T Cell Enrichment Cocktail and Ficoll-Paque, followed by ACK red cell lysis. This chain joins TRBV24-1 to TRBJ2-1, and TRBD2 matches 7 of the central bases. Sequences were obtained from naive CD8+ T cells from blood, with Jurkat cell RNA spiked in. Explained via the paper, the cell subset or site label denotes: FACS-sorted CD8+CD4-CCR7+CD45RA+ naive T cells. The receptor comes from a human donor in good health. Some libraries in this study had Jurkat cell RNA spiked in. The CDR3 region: CATSDGGEGLPDEQFF. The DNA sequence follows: TGTGCCACCAGTGATGGGGGGGAAGGGCTTCCTGATGAGCAGTTCTTC.